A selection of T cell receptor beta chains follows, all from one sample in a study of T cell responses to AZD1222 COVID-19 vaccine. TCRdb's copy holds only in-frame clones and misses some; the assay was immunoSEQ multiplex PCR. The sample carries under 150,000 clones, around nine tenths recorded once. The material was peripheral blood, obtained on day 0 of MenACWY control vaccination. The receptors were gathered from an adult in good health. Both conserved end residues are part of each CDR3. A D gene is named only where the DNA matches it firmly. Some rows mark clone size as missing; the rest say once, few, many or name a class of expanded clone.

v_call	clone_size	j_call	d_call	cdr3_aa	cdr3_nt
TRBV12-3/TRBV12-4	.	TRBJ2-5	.	CASSRDLQETQYF	TGTGCCAGCTCGCGGGACTTACAAGAGACCCAGTACTTC
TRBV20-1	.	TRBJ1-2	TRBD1	CSARQGSLSTF	TGCAGTGCGCGACAGGGGAGTCTAAGTACCTTC
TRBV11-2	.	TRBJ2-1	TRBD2	CASSFSRRGGRDEQFF	TGTGCCAGCAGCTTTAGTCGGCGGGGGGGCCGCGATGAGCAGTTCTTC
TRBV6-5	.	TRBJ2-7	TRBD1	CASSLTGYEQYF	TGTGCCAGCAGTTTGACAGGGTACGAGCAGTACTTC
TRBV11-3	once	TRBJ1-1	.	CASSLMANTEAFF	TGTGCCAGCAGCTTAATGGCGAACACTGAAGCTTTCTTT
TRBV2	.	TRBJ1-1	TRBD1	CASRATGQPNTEAFF	TGTGCCAGCAGAGCTACGGGACAGCCGAACACTGAAGCTTTCTTT
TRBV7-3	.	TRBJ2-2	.	CASRSGANTGELFF	TGTGCCAGCAGGTCAGGGGCGAACACCGGGGAGCTGTTTTTT
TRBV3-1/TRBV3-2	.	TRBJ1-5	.	CASSQGIQPQHF	TGTGCCAGCAGCCAGGGGATTCAGCCCCAGCATTTT
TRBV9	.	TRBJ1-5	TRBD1	CASSVTGQPHQPQHF	TGTGCCAGCAGCGTAACGGGACAGCCTCATCAGCCCCAGCATTTT
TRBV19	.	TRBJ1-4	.	CASKLRPDGEKLFF	TGCGCCAGTAAGTTGCGACCAGATGGGGAAAAACTGTTTTTT
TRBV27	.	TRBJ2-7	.	CASSPGSSYEQYF	TGTGCCAGCAGTCCAGGGAGTTCCTACGAGCAGTACTTC
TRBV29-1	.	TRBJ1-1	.	CSGGATEAFF	TGCAGCGGGGGGGCCACTGAAGCTTTCTTT
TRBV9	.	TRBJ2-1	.	CASSVAPGSSYNEQFF	TGTGCCAGCAGCGTAGCTCCGGGTAGCTCCTACAATGAGCAGTTCTTC
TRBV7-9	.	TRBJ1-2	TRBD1	CASSWPRDRGRADGGYTF	TGTGCCAGCAGCTGGCCCCGGGACAGGGGACGGGCAGACGGGGGCTACACCTTC
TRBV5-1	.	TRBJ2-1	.	CASSLTSSDEQFF	TGCGCCAGCAGCTTGACTAGTTCCGATGAGCAGTTCTTC
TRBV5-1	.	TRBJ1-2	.	CASSLAGSGGYTF	TGCGCCAGCAGCTTGGCGGGCAGTGGAGGCTACACCTTC
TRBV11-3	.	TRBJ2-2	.	CASSPFQTGELFF	TGTGCCAGCAGCCCTTTCCAGACCGGGGAGCTGTTTTTT
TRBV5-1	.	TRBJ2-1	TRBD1	CASSMTGIGYNEQFF	TGCGCCAGCAGCATGACAGGGATAGGGTACAATGAGCAGTTCTTC
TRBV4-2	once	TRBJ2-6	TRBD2	CASSRLVIAGSSGANVLTF	TGTGCCAGCAGCCGACTGGTGATAGCGGGAAGCTCTGGGGCCAACGTCCTGACTTTC
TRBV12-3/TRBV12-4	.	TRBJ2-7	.	CASSLQGNYEQYF	TGTGCCAGCAGTTTACAGGGAAACTACGAGCAGTACTTC
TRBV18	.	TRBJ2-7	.	CASSPGGAGVKQYF	TGTGCCAGCTCACCGGGCGGGGCAGGGGTCAAGCAGTACTTC
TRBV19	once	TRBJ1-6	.	CASTTYGGRTNSPLHF	TGTGCCAGTACCACCTACGGCGGGAGGACAAATTCACCCCTCCACTTT
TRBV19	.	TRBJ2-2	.	CASKRGVNTGELFF	TGTGCCTCCAAAAGGGGGGTGAACACCGGGGAGCTGTTTTTT
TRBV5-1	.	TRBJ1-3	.	CASSEGGGNTIYF	TGCGCCAGCAGCGAGGGGGGAGGAAACACCATATATTTT
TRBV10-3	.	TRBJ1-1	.	CAIRFGKNTEAFF	TGTGCCATCCGGTTTGGGAAGAACACTGAAGCTTTCTTT
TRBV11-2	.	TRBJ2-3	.	CASSLDFYNSLTQYF	TGTGCCAGCAGCTTAGACTTCTACAACTCTCTTACGCAGTATTTT
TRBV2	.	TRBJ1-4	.	CASRNREGEKLFF	TGTGCCAGCAGGAACAGGGAAGGTGAAAAACTGTTTTTT
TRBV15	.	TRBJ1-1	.	CATSRDLKGGSAEAFF	TGTGCCACCAGCAGAGATCTAAAGGGGGGAAGTGCTGAAGCTTTCTTT
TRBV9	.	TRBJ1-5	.	CAIRGQPQHF	TGTGCCATAAGGGGACAGCCCCAGCATTTT
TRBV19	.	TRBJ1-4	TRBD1	CASARDRISTNEKLFF	TGTGCCAGCGCCCGGGACAGAATTTCAACTAATGAAAAACTGTTTTTT
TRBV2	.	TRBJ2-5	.	CASSEGHHQETQYF	TGTGCCAGCAGTGAGGGACACCACCAAGAGACCCAGTACTTC
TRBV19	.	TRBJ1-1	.	CASSMTVGRGATEAFF	TGTGCCAGTAGTATGACGGTTGGGCGAGGGGCCACTGAAGCTTTCTTT
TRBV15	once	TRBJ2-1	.	CATSREARGSSYNEQFF	TGTGCCACCAGCAGAGAGGCCCGGGGCAGCTCCTACAATGAGCAGTTCTTC
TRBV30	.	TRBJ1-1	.	CACDRTNTEAFF	TGTGCCTGTGACAGAACGAACACTGAAGCTTTCTTT
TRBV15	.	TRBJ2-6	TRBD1	CATSRGTGTGKPGANVLTF	TGTGCCACCAGCAGGGGAACCGGGACAGGGAAACCTGGGGCCAACGTCCTGACTTTC
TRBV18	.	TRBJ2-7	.	CASSREVSPYEQYF	TGTGCCAGCTCACGAGAGGTGTCCCCCTACGAGCAGTACTTC
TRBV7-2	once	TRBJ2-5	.	CASSVSVQETQYF	TGTGCCAGCAGCGTAAGTGTCCAAGAGACCCAGTACTTC
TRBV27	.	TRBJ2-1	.	CASSQTIGSGHNEQFF	TGTGCCAGCAGTCAAACCATCGGGAGTGGGCACAATGAGCAGTTCTTC
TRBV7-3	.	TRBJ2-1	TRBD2	CASSPQARGGGNEQFF	TGTGCCAGCAGCCCCCAGGCGCGCGGGGGTGGGAATGAGCAGTTCTTC
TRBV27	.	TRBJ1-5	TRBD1	CASSQGQGNQPQHF	TGTGCCAGCAGCCAGGGACAGGGCAATCAGCCCCAGCATTTT